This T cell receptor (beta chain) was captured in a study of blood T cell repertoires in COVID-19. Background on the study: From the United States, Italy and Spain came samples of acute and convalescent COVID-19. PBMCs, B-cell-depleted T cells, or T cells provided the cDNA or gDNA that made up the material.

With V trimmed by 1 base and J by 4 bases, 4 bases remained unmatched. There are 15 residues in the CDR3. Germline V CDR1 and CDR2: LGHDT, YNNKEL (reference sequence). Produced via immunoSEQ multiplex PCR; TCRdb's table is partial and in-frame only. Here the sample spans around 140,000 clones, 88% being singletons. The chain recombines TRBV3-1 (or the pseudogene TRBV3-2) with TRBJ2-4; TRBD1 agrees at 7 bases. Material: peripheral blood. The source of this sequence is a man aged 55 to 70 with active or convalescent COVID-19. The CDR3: CASSQGGQAKNIQYF. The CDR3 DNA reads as TGTGCCAGCAGCCAAGGAGGACAGGCGAAAAACATTCAGTACTTC.